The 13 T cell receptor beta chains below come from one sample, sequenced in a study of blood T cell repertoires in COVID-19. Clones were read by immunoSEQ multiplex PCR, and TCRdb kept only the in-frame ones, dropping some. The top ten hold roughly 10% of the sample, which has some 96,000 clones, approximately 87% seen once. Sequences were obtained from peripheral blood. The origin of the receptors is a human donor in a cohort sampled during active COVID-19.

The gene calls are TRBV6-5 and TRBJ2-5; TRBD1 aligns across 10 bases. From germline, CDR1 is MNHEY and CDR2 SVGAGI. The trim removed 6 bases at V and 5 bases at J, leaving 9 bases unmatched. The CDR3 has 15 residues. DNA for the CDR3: TGTGCCAGCAGCCGGGACAGGGGAGGAGAGGAGACCCAGTACTTC. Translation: CASSRDRGGEETQYF.

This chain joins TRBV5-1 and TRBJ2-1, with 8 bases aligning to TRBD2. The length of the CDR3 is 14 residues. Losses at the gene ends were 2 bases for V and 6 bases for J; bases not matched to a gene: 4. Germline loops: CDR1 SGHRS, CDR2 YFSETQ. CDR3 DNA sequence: TGCGCCAGCAGCTTTCGGGAGGGCCCCAATGAGCAGTTCTTC. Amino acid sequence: CASSFREGPNEQFF.

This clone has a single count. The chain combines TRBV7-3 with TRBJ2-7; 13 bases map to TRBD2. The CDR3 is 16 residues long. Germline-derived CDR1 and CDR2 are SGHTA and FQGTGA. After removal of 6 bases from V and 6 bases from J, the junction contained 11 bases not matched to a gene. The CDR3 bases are TGTGCCAGCAGTCCCGCGGGGGGACTAGCGGGGATCGAGCAGTACTTC. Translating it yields CASSPAGGLAGIEQYF. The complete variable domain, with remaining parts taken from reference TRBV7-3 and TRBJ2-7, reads GAGVSQTPSNKVTEKGKYVELRCDPISGHTALYWYRQSLGQGPEFLIYFQGTGAADDSGLPNDRFFAVRPEGSVSTLKIQRTERGDSAVYLCASSPAGGLAGIEQYFGPGTRLTVT.

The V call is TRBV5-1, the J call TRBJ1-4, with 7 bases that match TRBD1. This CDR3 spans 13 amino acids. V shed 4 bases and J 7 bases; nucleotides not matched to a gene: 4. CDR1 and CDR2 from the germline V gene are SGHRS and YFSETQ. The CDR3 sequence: CASSRGQTEKLFF. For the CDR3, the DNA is TGCGCCAGCAGCAGGGGACAGACTGAAAAACTGTTTTTT.

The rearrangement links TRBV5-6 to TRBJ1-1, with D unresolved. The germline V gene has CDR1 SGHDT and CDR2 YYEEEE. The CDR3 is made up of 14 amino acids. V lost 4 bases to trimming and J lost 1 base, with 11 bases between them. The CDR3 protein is CASSLRGTNTEAFF. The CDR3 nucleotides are TGTGCCAGCAGCCTTAGAGGCACGAACACTGAAGCTTTCTTT.

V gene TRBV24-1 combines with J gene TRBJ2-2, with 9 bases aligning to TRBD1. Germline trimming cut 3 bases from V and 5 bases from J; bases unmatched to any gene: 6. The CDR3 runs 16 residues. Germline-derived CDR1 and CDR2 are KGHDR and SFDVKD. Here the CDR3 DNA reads TGTGCCACCAGTGATCAAACAGGGGGCAGGACCGGGGAGCTGTTTTTT. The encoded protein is CATSDQTGGRTGELFF.

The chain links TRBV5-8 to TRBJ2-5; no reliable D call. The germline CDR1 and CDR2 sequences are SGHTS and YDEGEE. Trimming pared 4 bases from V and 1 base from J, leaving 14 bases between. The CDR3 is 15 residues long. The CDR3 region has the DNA TGTGCCAGCAGCCCCCTTGGGCATCTCCAAGAGACCCAGTACTTC. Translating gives CASSPLGHLQETQYF. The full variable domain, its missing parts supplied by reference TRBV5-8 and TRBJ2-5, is EAGVTQSPTHLIKTRGQQATLRCSPISGHTSVYWYQQALGLGLQFLLWYDEGEERNRGNFPPRFSGRQFPNYSSELNVNALELEDSALYLCASSPLGHLQETQYFGPGTRLLVL.

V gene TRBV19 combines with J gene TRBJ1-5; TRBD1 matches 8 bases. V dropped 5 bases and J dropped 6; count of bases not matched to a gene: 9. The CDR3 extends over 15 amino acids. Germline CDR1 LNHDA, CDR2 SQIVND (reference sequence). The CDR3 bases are TGTGCCAGTAGTCAGGGGGCAGGGGGCAGTCAGCCCCAGCATTTT. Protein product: CASSQGAGGSQPQHF. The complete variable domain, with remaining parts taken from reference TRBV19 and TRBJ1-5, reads DGGITQSPKYLFRKEGQNVTLSCEQNLNHDAMYWYRQDPGQGLRLIYYSQIVNDFQKGDIAEGYSVSREKKESFPLTVTSAQKNPTAFYLCASSQGAGGSQPQHFGDGTRLSIL.

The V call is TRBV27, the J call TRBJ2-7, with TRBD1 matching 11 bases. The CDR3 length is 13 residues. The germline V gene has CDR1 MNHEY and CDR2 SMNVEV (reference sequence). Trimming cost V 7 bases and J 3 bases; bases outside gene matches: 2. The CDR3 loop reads CASKGQGVYEQYF. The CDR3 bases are TGTGCCAGCAAGGGACAGGGGGTCTACGAGCAGTACTTC.

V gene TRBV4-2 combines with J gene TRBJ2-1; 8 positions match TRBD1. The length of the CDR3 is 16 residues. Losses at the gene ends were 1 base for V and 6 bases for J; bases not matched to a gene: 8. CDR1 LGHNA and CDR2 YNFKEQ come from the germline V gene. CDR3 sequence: CASSQVSRTGSNEQFF. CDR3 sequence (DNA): TGTGCCAGCAGCCAAGTTTCGCGGACAGGGTCCAATGAGCAGTTCTTC.

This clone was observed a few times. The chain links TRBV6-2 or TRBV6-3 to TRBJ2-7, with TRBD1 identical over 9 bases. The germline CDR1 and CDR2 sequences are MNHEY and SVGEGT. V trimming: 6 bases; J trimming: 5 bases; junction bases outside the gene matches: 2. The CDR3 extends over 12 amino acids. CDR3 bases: TGTGCCAGCAGCCGGACAGGGGACGAGCAGTACTTC. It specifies CASSRTGDEQYF.

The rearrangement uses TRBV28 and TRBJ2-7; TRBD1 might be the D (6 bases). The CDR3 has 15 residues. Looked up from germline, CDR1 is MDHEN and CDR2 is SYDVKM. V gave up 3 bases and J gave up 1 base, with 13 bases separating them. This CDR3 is CASSFPGQSSYEQYF. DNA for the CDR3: TGTGCCAGCAGTTTTCCAGGACAGAGTTCCTACGAGCAGTACTTC.

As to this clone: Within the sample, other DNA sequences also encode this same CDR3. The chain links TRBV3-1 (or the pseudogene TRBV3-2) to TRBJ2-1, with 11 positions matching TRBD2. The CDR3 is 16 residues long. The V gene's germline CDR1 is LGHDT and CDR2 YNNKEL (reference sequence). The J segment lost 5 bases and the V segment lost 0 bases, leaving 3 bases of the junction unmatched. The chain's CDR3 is CASSQEGTSGHNEQFF. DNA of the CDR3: TGTGCCAGCAGCCAAGAGGGGACTAGCGGACACAATGAGCAGTTCTTC.